This T cell receptor beta chain was retrieved from a study of blood T cell repertoires in COVID-19. Method: immunoSEQ multiplex PCR; TCRdb's copy keeps in-frame clones and lacks some. The sample records 150,000 or so clones, 80% to 85% being singletons. The CDR3 spans 16 residues. V shed 3 bases and J 1 base; nucleotides not matched to a gene: 8. Germline CDR1 LNHNV, CDR2 YYDKDF (reference sequence). The genes are TRBV15 and TRBJ1-1, with 7 nucleotides matching TRBD1. The TCR was taken from a woman aged 55-70 years with acute or convalescent COVID-19. Specimen: peripheral blood. The CDR3 DNA reads as TGTGCCACCAGCAGGGGGGACAGCGCTTGGAACACTGAAGCTTTCTTT. The encoded protein is CATSRGDSAWNTEAFF.